This TCR beta chain derives from a study of blood T cell repertoires in COVID-19 (dated by TCRdb to the early 2020s). Study-level background: The collaborator samples originated in the United States, Italy and Spain and spanned the acute and convalescent phases of COVID-19. Deeply sampled blood TCRbeta repertoires from subjects exposed to, actively infected with, or recovered from COVID-19 were included in the dataset. Sample metadata almost always included a de-identified subject ID, COVID-19 status, age in years and sex. HLA class I and class II types, where available, came from metadata supplied by the sample provider rather than from assay-based typing. The samples were drawn from the first 160 participants of the ongoing ImmuneRACE study and from over a thousand subjects provided by 6 global collaborators. The repertoires were made available in a free public database intended to serve as a resource for research on the immune response to SARS-CoV-2. The material from the prospective study consisted of cDNA or gDNA derived from T cells, B-cell-depleted T cells, or PBMCs. What the research found in general, with its limitations: The amount of clinical and demographic metadata varied by source and participant and was provided uncurated.

This clone was seen a few times. Its antigen remains unidentified. Within one base of it there is no much larger clone, and no base qualities were kept. The immunoSEQ Assay, a bias-controlled multiplex PCR, was used to amplify TCRbeta CDR3 regions from genomic DNA. The authors' pipeline ran thus. Within the assay, amplification of reference gene primers was used to estimate how many nucleated cells each sample contained. To quantify the absolute abundance of each unique TCRbeta CDR3 rearrangement, sequence reads were collapsed and filtered. For each sample, productive Simpson clonality was calculated as the square root of Simpson's diversity index across productive rearrangements. TCRdb mirrors the immuneACCESS table, restricted to in-frame sequences. Some clones are absent from its copies; in checked studies, under half trace to an unresolved V gene, and the reason for the others is unknown. That table is the source of V, J and clone size, and D and trimming were worked out from the DNA. Recorded for this sample are 200,000 to 250,000 clones; 86% of them occurred a single time. Over 3% of the sample is held by the ten biggest clonotypes.

CDR1 SGHTA and CDR2 FQGNSA are derived from the germline V gene. Germline trimming: 5 bases from V, 7 bases from J; junction bases outside gene matches: 4. The CDR3 numbers 15 residues from cysteine through phenylalanine. The entry retains the CDR3 DNA only, 45 bases that are in frame from base 1. Another Seattle source contributed samples from volunteer blood donors who had recovered from COVID-19. Collaborating institutions collected whole blood in K2EDTA tubes following their own protocols. For TCRbeta analysis, collaborators shipped samples in one of three forms: frozen whole blood, isolated PBMCs, or DNA extracted from either of those sample types.

The TCR was taken from a woman in her thirties who had recovered from COVID-19. In this chain, TRBV7-2 is recombined with TRBJ2-1; 14 nucleotides in the junction match TRBD2. The sample comprised peripheral blood. The DNA reads TGTGCCAGCAGCACGACTAGCGGGGGGGCAAATGAGCAGTTCTTC. The resulting protein is CASSTTSGGANEQFF.